A single T cell receptor (beta chain) is shown here with its context. The data are from a study of radiotherapy plus CTLA-4 blockade in lung cancer. The table came from immunoSEQ multiplex PCR; TCRdb's copy has only in-frame clones and leaves some out. The table has some 100,000 clones, approximately 80% seen once. The CDR3 covers 13 residues. The V gene end was trimmed by 2 bases and the J gene end by 7 bases; junction bases not matched to a gene: 3. CDR1 and CDR2 from the germline V gene are MNHEY and SVGAGI. This sequence was found in a human donor with non-small cell lung cancer who had a partial response to radiotherapy plus ipilimumab. This sequence joins TRBV6-5 and TRBJ1-2; TRBD1 matches at 8 bases. This material consisted of peripheral blood, taken from a patient treated with radiotherapy plus ipilimumab. For the CDR3, the DNA is TGTGCCAGCAGTTACCAGGGGGCCGGTGGCTACACCTTC. It specifies CASSYQGAGGYTF.